This T cell receptor (beta chain) was found in a study of blood T cells in healthy people across ages. Germline V gene lookup returns CDR1 SQVTM and CDR2 ANQGSEA. Trimming removed 3 bases from V and 11 bases from J; junction bases left unmatched: 15. This CDR3 has 14 amino acids. Sample-barcoded 5' priming and a J-beta primer mix drove a second PCR of roughly 6 to 12 cycles. TCRdb itself ran the 5' RACE reads through MiXCR, one entry per CDR3 protein. The data contain approximately 600,000 distinct CDR3 sequences, 58% of them singletons. The TCR was taken from a man in his sixties in good health. Sequences were obtained from blood. The chain carries TRBV29-1 and TRBJ2-5; 7 nucleotides align to TRBD1. Written as DNA, the CDR3 is TGCAGCGTTGATCGACAGGGCCTTGGCGATGAGCAGTACTTC. Protein: CSVDRQGLGDEQYF. The whole variable domain, filled in from reference TRBV29-1 and TRBJ2-5, reads SAVISQKPSRDICQRGTSLTIQCQVDSQVTMMFWYRQQPGQSLTLIATANQGSEATYESGFVIDKFPISRPNLTFSTLTVSNMSPEDSSIYLCSVDRQGLGDEQYFGPGTRLLVL.